This TCR beta chain appears in the sequencing data of a study of monozygotic twins with inflammatory bowel disease. TCRdb re-called the 5' RACE reads, yielding one record per CDR3 amino acid sequence without DNA. The sample table includes some 99,000 distinct CDR3 sequences. This CDR3 is built from 15 residues. CDR1 and CDR2 from the germline V gene are SQVTM and ANQGSEA. Without any T cell sorting, total RNA was isolated from whole blood. This TCR was sampled from a human donor with ulcerative colitis or Crohn's disease, or a healthy co-twin of an affected twin (not recorded which). The chain links TRBV29-1 to TRBJ2-3; TCRdb's assignment of TRBD2 cannot be checked, as there is no DNA. The sequencing input was blood. The CDR3 sequence is CSVESRLAGDDTQYF.